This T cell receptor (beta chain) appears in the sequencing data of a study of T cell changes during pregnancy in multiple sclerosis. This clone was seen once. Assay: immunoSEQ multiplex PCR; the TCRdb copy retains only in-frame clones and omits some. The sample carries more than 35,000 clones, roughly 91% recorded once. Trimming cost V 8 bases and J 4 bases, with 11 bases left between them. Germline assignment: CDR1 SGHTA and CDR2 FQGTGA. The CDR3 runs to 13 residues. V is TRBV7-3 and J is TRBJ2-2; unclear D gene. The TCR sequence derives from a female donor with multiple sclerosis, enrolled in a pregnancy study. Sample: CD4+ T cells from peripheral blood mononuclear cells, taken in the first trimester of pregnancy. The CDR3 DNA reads TGTGCCAGCTCCCGCCCGGGCACCGGGGAGCTGTTTTTT. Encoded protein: CASSRPGTGELFF.